Presented here are 30 T cell receptor beta chains from one specimen sequenced in a study of breast tumors, draining lymph nodes, adjacent tissues. In TCRdb, the multiplex PCR reads were re-called with MiXCR into one record per CDR3 protein. The table records 10,000 or so distinct CDR3 sequences, 40% to 55% of them present only once. Specimen: tumor-adjacent breast tissue. All receptors derive from a female donor with breast cancer. Some clones in this sample may be carry-over from other donors' samples.

This sequence joins TRBV7-8 and TRBJ2-7, with 8 bases fitting TRBD2. Germline CDR1 SGHVS, CDR2 FQNEAQ. The CDR3 contains 12 residues. V dropped 8 bases and J dropped 6; count of bases not matched to a gene: 6. CDR3 in amino acids: CASSRGGFEQYF. CDR3 bases: TGTGCCAGCTCCCGCGGGGGGTTCGAGCAGTACTTC.

This clonotype was observed a few times. Possible read error: a much larger clone is one base away. CDR3 nucleotides: TGTGCCAGCAGCTACCAAGGGGGAGTTACCGGGGAGCTGCTTTTT. Translating it yields CASSYQGGVTGELLF. The chain joins TRBV9 to TRBJ2-2, with D possibly matching TRBD1 (6 bases). The CDR3 runs to 15 residues. Germline V lookup: CDR1 SGDLS, CDR2 YYNGEE. Full variable domain (rest looked up from reference TRBV9 and TRBJ2-2): DSGVTQTPKHLITATGQRVTLRCSPRSGDLSVYWYQQSLDQGLQFLIQYYNGEERAKGNILERFSAQQFPDLHSELNLSSLELGDSALYFCASSYQGGVTGELLFGEGSRLTVL.

In this sample, this clonotype is medium-sized. The J gene is TRBJ2-5, the V gene TRBV2; D is tentatively TRBD1 or TRBD2 (7 bases each). Germline V CDR1 and CDR2: SNHLY, FYNNEI. The CDR3 totals 15 residues. V was shortened by 8 bases and J by 1 base, with 17 bases between the two germline ends. This CDR3 reads CASQGGEGIQETQYF. The CDR3 nucleotides read TGTGCCAGCCAGGGGGGGGAGGGAATCCAAGAGACCCAGTACTTC.

CDR3 sequence: CATSRGGGKGPYEQYF. CDR3 in DNA: TGTGCCACCAGCAGAGGGGGCGGCAAGGGCCCCTACGAGCAGTACTTC. The chain carries TRBV15 and TRBJ2-7, with D perhaps TRBD1 (5 bases). The germline V and J ends were trimmed by 1 base and 2 bases, with 15 bases remaining between them. CDR1 and CDR2 (germline): LNHNV, YYDKDF (reference sequence). The CDR3 runs to 16 residues.

In this sample, this clonotype is medium-sized. This chain links TRBV10-3 with TRBJ2-1, with D perhaps being TRBD1 or TRBD2 (7 bases each). From germline, CDR1 is ENHRY and CDR2 SYGVKD. The CDR3 consists of 12 residues. The V gene lost 8 bases and the J gene lost 7 bases, with 12 bases spanning the gap. The chain's CDR3 is CAIGTAGNEQFF. The CDR3 DNA reads TGTGCCATCGGGACAGCGGGGAATGAGCAGTTCTTC.

This clonotype was observed many times. The gene calls are TRBV19 and TRBJ2-2, with 9 bases that match TRBD1. J was trimmed by 9 bases and V by 5 bases; bases with no gene match: 10. Germline CDR1 is LNHDA and CDR2 is SQIVND (reference sequence). The CDR3 runs 15 residues. The CDR3 here is CASSVSGTGIRELFF. For the CDR3, the DNA is TGTGCCAGTAGTGTTTCCGGGACAGGGATCCGGGAGCTGTTTTTT.

This clonotype has ten or more counts. The chain uses TRBV5-1 and TRBJ2-6, with TRBD1 matching 9 bases. After removal of 3 bases from V and 0 bases from J, the junction contained 10 bases not matched to a gene. This CDR3 is built from 19 residues. CDR1 is SGHRS and CDR2 is YFSETQ in the germline V gene. CDR3 loop: CASSWGPTGGYSGANVLTF. Here the CDR3 DNA reads TGCGCCAGCAGCTGGGGGCCGACAGGGGGTTACTCTGGGGCCAACGTCCTGACTTTC.

This clonotype is termed medium-sized. The chain has TRBV12-3 or TRBV12-4 and TRBJ1-2; D is perhaps TRBD1 (5 bases). The CDR3 runs to 14 residues. Trimming took 4 bases from V and 2 from J, leaving 11 bases between them. The CDR3 bases are TGTGCCAGCAGTTCCACCGGGACCAACTATGGCTACACCTTC. Protein: CASSSTGTNYGYTF.

This clonotype appeared many times. This chain joins TRBV6-5 and TRBJ1-5, with 8 bases fitting TRBD1. With V trimmed by 6 bases and J by 7 bases, 8 bases remained unmatched. Germline V CDR1 and CDR2: MNHEY, SVGAGI. This CDR3 region has 14 residues. The CDR3 is CASRPTGVNQPQHF. In DNA, the CDR3 is TGTGCCAGCAGGCCGACAGGGGTGAACCAGCCCCAGCATTTT.

The CDR3 DNA reads as TGTGCCAGCAGCCAAACCCTAGGGAAGACTGAAGCTTTCTTT. Translating gives CASSQTLGKTEAFF. V and J are TRBV9 and TRBJ1-1; D ambiguous. The germline CDR1 and CDR2 sequences are SGDLS and YYNGEE. V was pared by 4 bases and J by 5 bases, with 15 bases between. The CDR3 runs to 14 residues.

Concerning this clonotype itself: With a much larger clone just one base away, this may be a read error. This chain links TRBV6-5 with TRBJ1-1; no clear D. The ends were cut back, 8 bases at V and 6 bases at J, with 10 bases in the middle. CDR1 and CDR2 from the germline V gene are MNHEY and SVGAGI. The CDR3 extends over 11 amino acids. The chain's CDR3 is CASEMDAEAFF. The CDR3 region has the DNA TGTGCCAGCGAAATGGACGCTGAAGCTTTCTTT.

V and J are TRBV7-8 and TRBJ1-5; D is possibly TRBD1 (5 bases). The CDR3 has 14 residues. Trimming removed 6 bases at V and 5 bases at J, with 14 bases between. Germline V gives CDR1 SGHVS, CDR2 FQNEAQ. DNA of the CDR3: TGTGCCAGCAGTGTCGGGGCCCAATATCAGCCCCAGCATTTT. Amino acid sequence: CASSVGAQYQPQHF.

The sample holds many counts of this clonotype. The chain links TRBV20-1 to TRBJ2-4; D unresolved. V was cut by 0 bases and J by 0 bases, with 9 bases left in between. CDR1 is DFQATT and CDR2 is SNEGSKA in the germline V gene (reference sequence). The CDR3 consists of 15 residues. CDR3 sequence (DNA): TGCAGTGCTAGAGATGGTGAGCTAGCCAAAAACATTCAGTACTTC. Encoded protein: CSARDGELAKNIQYF.

J is TRBJ2-7 and V is TRBV11-2, with 7 bases fitting TRBD1. The CDR3 sequence is 14 residues long. The germline V gene has CDR1 SGHAT and CDR2 FQNNGV. The J segment lost 1 base and the V segment lost 5 bases, leaving 5 bases of the junction unmatched. In nucleotides, the CDR3 is TGTGCCAGCAGCAAGCCGGGACAGTCCTACGAGCAGTACTTC. It specifies CASSKPGQSYEQYF.

This clonotype was counted ten times or more. The genes are TRBV6-6 and TRBJ2-5; 9 bases are shared with TRBD1. After removal of 6 bases from V and 4 bases from J, the junction contained 9 bases not matched to a gene. The V gene's germline CDR1 is MNHNY and CDR2 SVGAGI (reference sequence). The CDR3 sequence is 15 residues long. The CDR3 nucleotides read TGTGCCAGCAGGAAACGGGACAGGGAGGGAGAGACCCAGTACTTC. It yields the protein CASRKRDREGETQYF.

V gene TRBV29-1 combines with J gene TRBJ1-5; 7 bases align to TRBD1. The junction had 1 base not matched to a gene; V was cut back by 0 bases and J by 2 bases. The length of the CDR3 is 14 residues. Germline V lookup: CDR1 SQVTM, CDR2 ANQGSEA. For the CDR3, the DNA is TGCAGCGTTGAAGAAACAGGGGGCAATCAGCCCCAGCATTTT. It yields the protein CSVEETGGNQPQHF.

A remark on this clonotype: A read error is possible here, since a much larger clone lies one base away. The chain combines TRBV27 with TRBJ2-4; 13 bases agree with TRBD2. V gave up 5 bases and J gave up 0 bases; unmatched junction bases: 10. The length of the CDR3 is 19 residues. Germline V CDR1 and CDR2: MNHEY, SMNVEV (reference sequence). The CDR3 DNA is TGTGCCAGCAGTCCCAGCTCGGGACTAGCGGGACTAGCCAAAAACATTCAGTACTTC. Amino acids: CASSPSSGLAGLAKNIQYF.

This clonotype is labeled as medium-sized (0.01 to 0.1%). The J gene is TRBJ1-2, the V gene TRBV5-6; 7 bases align to TRBD1. This CDR3 spans 17 amino acids. Germline loops: CDR1 SGHDT, CDR2 YYEEEE. V dropped 3 bases and J dropped 8; count of bases not matched to a gene: 19. In nucleotides, the CDR3 is TGTGCCAGCAGCTCAATAAACCCCGGGACAGTCGGAGGCGGCTACACCTTC. It encodes CASSSINPGTVGGGYTF.

By share, this clonotype counts as medium-sized. V usage is TRBV2 and J usage is TRBJ2-1, with D perhaps being TRBD1 or TRBD2 (5 bases each). Germline V gene data show CDR1 as SNHLY and CDR2 as FYNNEI. The CDR3 sequence is 14 residues long. V was trimmed by 6 bases and J by 5 bases, leaving 14 bases between them. The CDR3 loop reads CASRAGTNHNEQFF. Written as DNA, the CDR3 is TGTGCCAGCAGGGCCGGGACCAACCACAATGAGCAGTTCTTC.

The CDR3 coding sequence is TGTGCCAGCAGCTTAGGACACTCTGGAAACACCATATATTTT. Translated: CASSLGHSGNTIYF. The chain links TRBV11-2 to TRBJ1-3; no clear D gene. V lost 1 base and J lost 0, with 4 bases in between. Germline assignment: CDR1 SGHAT and CDR2 FQNNGV. The CDR3 has 14 residues.

This clonotype showed up many times. The genes are TRBV6-1 and TRBJ2-3; 10 bases fit TRBD2. J lost 2 bases, V lost 2 bases, and 1 base had no gene match. The CDR3 runs to 15 residues. Germline V CDR1 and CDR2: MNHNS, SASEGT. The CDR3 loop is CASSELAGATDTQYF. The CDR3 region has the DNA TGTGCCAGCAGTGAACTAGCGGGAGCCACAGATACGCAGTATTTT.

This clonotype came up many times. The chain has TRBV15 and TRBJ2-4; D is perhaps TRBD1 (6 bases). Germline V gene data show CDR1 as LNHNV and CDR2 as YYDKDF (reference sequence). The CDR3 totals 15 residues. Trimming removed 0 bases from V and 7 bases from J, with 13 bases in between. Here the CDR3 reads CATSREGRGENIQYF. CDR3 sequence (DNA): TGTGCCACCAGCAGAGAGGGCAGGGGCGAGAACATTCAGTACTTC. Supplemented by reference TRBV15 and TRBJ2-4, the full variable domain reads DAMVIQNPRYQVTQFGKPVTLSCSQTLNHNVMYWYQQKSSQAPKLLFHYYDKDFNNEADTPDNFQSRRPNTSFCFLDIRSPGLGDTAMYLCATSREGRGENIQYFGAGTRLSVL.

As regards this clonotype: Possible read error: a much larger clone is one base away. The chain combines TRBV28 with TRBJ2-3, with D possibly matching TRBD1 (6 bases). There are 15 residues in the CDR3. CDR1 and CDR2 from the germline V gene are MDHEN and SYDVKM. V was shortened by 7 bases and J by 1 base, with 15 bases between the two germline ends. CDR3 sequence: CASNPGVGRTDTQYF. CDR3 in DNA: TGTGCCAGCAACCCAGGGGTAGGACGCACAGATACGCAGTATTTT.

This clonotype has just one count. The chain has TRBV5-4 and TRBJ2-5, with a tentative D call TRBD1 (5 bases). Trimming took 2 bases from V and 3 from J, leaving 8 bases between them. The germline gives CDR1 SGHNT, CDR2 YYREEE (reference sequence). CDR3 length: 13 residues. CDR3 loop: CASSFRAKETQYF. CDR3 DNA sequence: TGTGCCAGCAGCTTCAGGGCCAAAGAGACCCAGTACTTC.

This chain connects TRBV12-3 or TRBV12-4 to TRBJ2-3, with D unresolved. Deletions cut 7 bases from V and 2 bases from J, with 13 bases between. This CDR3 has 14 amino acids. CDR3 in amino acids: CASINSRFTDTQYF. The CDR3 bases are TGTGCCAGCATTAATAGCAGATTCACAGATACGCAGTATTTT.

The gene calls are TRBV20-1 and TRBJ2-1; a weak D match, TRBD2 (6 bases). CDR1 is DFQATT, CDR2 SNEGSKA, per germline (reference sequence). The CDR3 covers 14 residues. Trimming removed 4 bases from V and 3 bases from J, with 13 bases in between. CDR3 DNA: TGCAGTGCTACCACCTTAGCGGTCTACAATGAGCAGTTCTTC. This codes for CSATTLAVYNEQFF.

This clonotype was observed at least ten times. In DNA form, the CDR3 reads TGTGCCAGCAGCCTGGGACCTAGCTCCTACAATGAGCAGTTCTTC. Translated: CASSLGPSSYNEQFF. The chain is built from TRBV9 and TRBJ2-1; TRBD1 or TRBD2 may be the D gene (5 bases each). Trimming removed 4 bases from V and 0 bases from J, with 11 bases in between. This CDR3 is 15 amino acids long. The germline V gene encodes CDR1 SGDLS and CDR2 YYNGEE.

Here the CDR3 DNA reads TGTGCCAGTAGTATAGACCACGGATACGAGCAGTACTTC. The encoded protein is CASSIDHGYEQYF. This chain uses TRBV19 with TRBJ2-7, with unresolved D. The CDR3 covers 13 residues. Trimming removed 0 bases at V and 4 bases at J, with 7 bases between. Germline V gene sequence: CDR1 LNHDA, CDR2 SQIVND (reference sequence).

This clonotype was seen a few times. V and J are TRBV13 and TRBJ1-1; D remains unclear. V was trimmed by 5 bases and J by 1 base, leaving 8 bases between them. The CDR3 has 13 residues. The germline V gene has CDR1 PRHDT and CDR2 FYEKMQ (reference sequence). CDR3 region: CASSHTRNTEAFF. DNA of the CDR3: TGTGCCAGCAGCCATACAAGGAACACTGAAGCTTTCTTT.

Remarks on this clonotype: A read error may produce the germline difference seen at one junction end. The chain couples TRBV5-1 to TRBJ2-5; 11 positions match TRBD1. This CDR3 spans 16 amino acids. CDR1 and CDR2 (germline): SGHRS, YFSETQ. The CDR3 here is CASSLEGQGGGETQHF. The CDR3 DNA follows: TGCGCCAGCAGCCTGGAGGGACAGGGGGGAGGGGAGACCCAGCACTTC.